Below are 26 T cell receptor beta chains sequenced from a single sample in a study of blood T cell repertoires in COVID-19. The data were produced by immunoSEQ multiplex PCR, yet TCRdb's version contains in-frame clones alone and is incomplete. The sample has fewer than 450,000 clones, 80% to 95% seen once; the top ten hold 0.6%. The material sequenced was PBMCs or T cells enriched from blood (not recorded which). The origin of the receptors is a man between 18 and 29 years old who had recovered from COVID-19.

As DNA, the CDR3 is TGTGCCAGCAGTCTTGAGACAGGGGAGGCCTACGAGCAGTACTTC. Translated: CASSLETGEAYEQYF. The gene calls are TRBV9 and TRBJ2-7, with TRBD1 matching 8 bases. The J segment lost 2 bases and the V segment lost 5 bases, leaving 9 bases of the junction unmatched. This CDR3 region has 15 residues. Germline assignment: CDR1 SGDLS and CDR2 YYNGEE.

This chain connects TRBV2 to TRBJ1-2; D is unclear. V shed 4 bases and J shed 8 bases, with 11 bases lying between them. Germline V CDR1 and CDR2: SNHLY, FYNNEI. The CDR3 extends over 12 amino acids. CDR3 bases: TGTGCCAGCAGTGTAACAGCAGGCGGCTACACCTTC. Residues: CASSVTAGGYTF.

In this sample, this clone turned up many times. This chain joins TRBV30 and TRBJ2-2, with 7 bases matching TRBD1. In germline, CDR1 is GTSNPN, CDR2 SVGIG (reference sequence). The CDR3 spans 12 residues. Losses at the gene ends were 7 bases for V and 7 bases for J; bases not matched to a gene: 6. The CDR3 coding sequence is TGTGCCTTAATGACAGGGTACGGGGAGCTGTTTTTT. It codes for CALMTGYGELFF.

This clone was recorded many times. The chain employs TRBV15 and TRBJ1-4; the D gene is possibly TRBD1 (5 bases). Germline assignment: CDR1 LNHNV and CDR2 YYDKDF (reference sequence). Trimming stripped 1 base from V and 4 bases from J, with 19 bases between. CDR3 length: 18 residues. The CDR3 nucleotides read TGTGCCACCAGCAGAGGCTCGGGGGGAAGGCTAGGTAATGAAAAACTGTTTTTT. Translation: CATSRGSGGRLGNEKLFF.

The chain has TRBV11-3 and TRBJ2-2, with D hard to call. V lost 2 bases and J lost 1, with 5 bases in between. The CDR3 contains 14 residues. CDR1 and CDR2 (germline): SGHNT, YENEEA. The CDR3 DNA sequence: TGTGCCAGCAGCTTATGGAGGAACACCGGGGAGCTGTTTTTT. Translating it yields CASSLWRNTGELFF.

This sequence joins TRBV9 and TRBJ1-1; 7 bases map to TRBD1. The J segment lost 11 bases and the V segment lost 3 bases, leaving 13 bases of the junction unmatched. Germline assignment: CDR1 SGDLS and CDR2 YYNGEE. This CDR3 is built from 14 residues. CDR3 sequence: CASSGGGQLINAFF. Written as DNA, the CDR3 is TGTGCCAGCAGCGGAGGGGGACAGCTGATTAACGCTTTCTTT.

The chain has TRBV28 and TRBJ2-1; 8 positions agree with TRBD2. Germline values: CDR1 MDHEN, CDR2 SYDVKM. V shed 3 bases and J 10 bases; nucleotides not matched to a gene: 11. The CDR3 totals 15 residues. CDR3 sequence (DNA): TGTGCCAGCAGTTTTCTCAGCGGGAGTGTAGAGGAGCAGTTCTTC. It specifies CASSFLSGSVEEQFF. The whole variable domain, filled in from reference TRBV28 and TRBJ2-1, reads DVKVTQSSRYLVKRTGEKVFLECVQDMDHENMFWYRQDPGLGLRLIYFSYDVKMKEKGDIPEGYSVSREKKERFSLILESASTNQTSMYLCASSFLSGSVEEQFFGPGTRLTVL.

CDR3 DNA sequence: TGTGCCACCAGCGAGATCCGGACAGCTCGCTCCTACGAGCAGTACTTC. It is translated as CATSEIRTARSYEQYF. The chain couples TRBV15 to TRBJ2-7; TRBD1 is a possible D gene (6 bases). Looked up from germline, CDR1 is LNHNV and CDR2 is YYDKDF (reference sequence). There are 16 residues in the CDR3. V lost 5 bases and J lost 0, with 17 bases in between.

This clone was seen just once. Here the CDR3 reads CAWRLSDNSPLHF. The CDR3 DNA follows: TGTGCCTGGAGGCTAAGCGATAATTCACCCCTCCACTTT. This sequence joins TRBV30 and TRBJ1-6; D gene unclear. This CDR3 comprises 13 residues. Trimming left V 3 bases short and J 5 bases short, with 8 bases between. Germline V lookup: CDR1 GTSNPN, CDR2 SVGIG (reference sequence).

V gene TRBV5-4 combines with J gene TRBJ2-2; perhaps TRBD1 as D (6 bases). This CDR3 comprises 17 residues. CDR1 and CDR2 from the germline V gene are SGHNT and YYREEE (reference sequence). The V end lost 2 bases, the J end lost 0 bases, and 14 bases lay between the germline ends. The DNA of the CDR3 is TGTGCCAGCAGCTTAGGCAGGGGTGGACCGAACACCGGGGAGCTGTTTTTT. Translating it yields CASSLGRGGPNTGELFF.

The chain couples TRBV28 to TRBJ2-7, with TRBD1 identical over 7 bases. The V and J ends lost 8 bases and 2 bases, in that order; junction bases with no gene match: 9. The CDR3 runs 14 residues. Germline CDR1 is MDHEN and CDR2 is SYDVKM. The CDR3 region is CASGRQGHPYEQYF. In DNA form, the CDR3 reads TGTGCCAGCGGTCGACAGGGCCACCCCTACGAGCAGTACTTC.

This rearrangement joins TRBV18 to TRBJ1-1, with 9 bases that match TRBD1. The germline V gene has CDR1 KGHSH and CDR2 LQKENI. Germline trimming cut 4 bases from V and 4 bases from J; bases unmatched to any gene: 4. The CDR3 totals 14 residues. CDR3 sequence: CASSLQDRGTEAFF. DNA of the CDR3: TGTGCCAGCTCACTACAGGACAGGGGCACTGAAGCTTTCTTT.

The chain combines TRBV19 with TRBJ2-1, with 9 positions matching TRBD2. After removal of 6 bases from V and 9 bases from J, the junction contained 9 bases not matched to a gene. The germline gives CDR1 LNHDA, CDR2 SQIVND (reference sequence). CDR3 size: 14 residues. In DNA, the CDR3 is TGTGCCAGTAGGCCGGGACTAGCAGGGGCTGAGCAGTTCTTC. It yields the protein CASRPGLAGAEQFF.

The V gene is TRBV9, the J gene TRBJ2-3; possible D gene TRBD2, 6 bases. CDR1 is SGDLS and CDR2 is YYNGEE in the germline V gene. With 4 bases removed from V and 0 bases from J, the gap between germline ends came to 12 bases. This CDR3 is 15 amino acids long. The CDR3 here is CASSPGGDSTDTQYF. Written as DNA, the CDR3 is TGTGCCAGCAGCCCCGGCGGGGATAGCACAGATACGCAGTATTTT.

The rearrangement joins TRBV19 to TRBJ1-4; weak D call: TRBD1 (6 bases). V lost 7 bases and J lost 7, with 16 bases in between. Looked up from germline, CDR1 is LNHDA and CDR2 is SQIVND (reference sequence). CDR3 length: 14 amino acids. CDR3 loop: CASNGGGLGEKLFF. DNA for the CDR3: TGTGCCAGTAACGGCGGGGGCTTAGGTGAAAAACTGTTTTTT.

The chain couples TRBV23-1 to TRBJ2-5; 11 positions match TRBD1. TRBV23-1 is sorted into the ORF group, with uncertain function. The junction had 16 bases not matched to a gene; V was cut back by 9 bases and J by 4 bases. The CDR3 consists of 17 residues. The chain's CDR3 is CARDFQRGQGVGETQYF. The DNA for the CDR3 is TGCGCCAGAGACTTCCAAAGGGGACAGGGGGTCGGAGAGACCCAGTACTTC.

The rearrangement joins TRBV6-5 to TRBJ2-7; 9 positions agree with TRBD2. The CDR3 extends over 13 amino acids. Germline loops: CDR1 MNHEY, CDR2 SVGAGI. V dropped 6 bases and J dropped 6; count of bases not matched to a gene: 6. Here the CDR3 DNA reads TGTGCCAGCAGCCCGGGACTAGCCGGCGAGCAGTACTTC. Translating gives CASSPGLAGEQYF.

This clone was picked up one time. The J gene is TRBJ1-2, the V gene TRBV2, with 7 nucleotides matching TRBD1. This CDR3 has 16 residues. Germline CDR1 reads SNHLY; CDR2 reads FYNNEI. V was pared by 6 bases and J by 2 bases, with 12 bases of the junction left unmatched. In DNA, the CDR3 is TGTGCCAGCAGCCGGACAGGAACTTCGTCAAACTATGGCTACACCTTC. Its translation is CASSRTGTSSNYGYTF.

The chain carries TRBV3-1 (or the pseudogene TRBV3-2) and TRBJ2-1; 9 bases map to TRBD1. The germline V gene has CDR1 LGHDT and CDR2 YNNKEL (reference sequence). The V segment lost 1 base and the J segment 6 bases; nucleotides outside the gene matches: 13. The CDR3 extends over 18 amino acids. The CDR3 bases are TGTGCCAGCAGCCAAGGGAGGCCGGGACAGGGTTTCTCCAATGAGCAGTTCTTC. It yields the protein CASSQGRPGQGFSNEQFF.

For the CDR3, the DNA is TGTGCCATCGGGATCCAGGGGGGTAATGAGCAGTTCTTC. It codes for CAIGIQGGNEQFF. This rearrangement joins TRBV10-3 to TRBJ2-1; TRBD1 is a possible D gene (7 bases). Trimming removed 8 bases from V and 7 bases from J, with 15 bases in between. The germline V gene encodes CDR1 ENHRY and CDR2 SYGVKD. The CDR3 totals 13 residues.

The CDR3 loop is CAIGRGLAGSSTDTQYF. The DNA for the CDR3 is TGTGCCATCGGAAGGGGGCTAGCGGGATCTAGCACAGATACGCAGTATTTT. The chain uses TRBV10-3 and TRBJ2-3, with 9 bases identical to TRBD2. CDR1 is ENHRY, CDR2 SYGVKD, per germline. This CDR3 is built from 17 residues. The V gene end was trimmed by 8 bases and the J gene end by 0 bases; junction bases not matched to a gene: 12.

V is TRBV12-5 and J is TRBJ1-6; weak D call: TRBD1 (5 bases). V was shortened by 2 bases and J by 13 bases, with 18 bases between the two germline ends. Germline CDR1 reads LGHNT; CDR2 reads FRNRAP. This CDR3 has 15 residues. CDR3 sequence: CASGLTLGGIMPLHF. CDR3 bases: TGTGCTAGTGGTTTGACCCTCGGGGGGATCATGCCCCTCCACTTT.

The chain uses TRBV5-1 and TRBJ1-1; D is possibly TRBD1 (5 bases). Germline values: CDR1 SGHRS, CDR2 YFSETQ. Trimming shortened V by 3 bases and J by 9 bases, and 21 bases separated the two germline ends. The CDR3 covers 15 residues. The CDR3 sequence: CASSSYGGNQGQAFF. The CDR3 DNA is TGCGCCAGCAGCTCGTACGGAGGGAACCAGGGACAAGCTTTCTTT.

This chain links TRBV2 with TRBJ2-2, with unresolved D. The CDR3 consists of 13 residues. Germline V gives CDR1 SNHLY, CDR2 FYNNEI. Trimming stripped 4 bases from V and 5 bases from J, with 8 bases between. The CDR3 sequence is CASSVTRTGELFF. The DNA for the CDR3 is TGTGCCAGCAGTGTAACGAGGACCGGGGAGCTGTTTTTT.

The chain is built from TRBV5-1 and TRBJ1-6, with 9 bases identical to TRBD1. V shed 5 bases and J 8 bases; nucleotides not matched to a gene: 8. CDR1 is SGHRS and CDR2 is YFSETQ in the germline V gene. The CDR3 is made up of 15 amino acids. The CDR3 DNA reads as TGCGCCAGCAGACTTGGACAGGGGATCTATTCACCCCTCCACTTT. Encoded protein: CASRLGQGIYSPLHF.

V gene TRBV10-2 combines with J gene TRBJ1-2; D is possibly TRBD1 (6 bases). Trimming took off 1 base at V and 7 bases at J, with 16 bases between the two ends. CDR3 length: 15 residues. Germline assignment: CDR1 WSHSY and CDR2 SAAADI. The CDR3 reads CASSELVRGTGGYTF. The CDR3 DNA sequence: TGCGCCAGCAGTGAGTTAGTCAGGGGAACGGGTGGCTACACCTTC.